Listed here are 9 T cell receptor beta chains from one sample, sequenced in a study of CD8+ T cells in alopecia areata. CD4, CD8alpha, NKG2D, NKG2ACE and other markers guided sorting of pooled cutaneous lymph node cells. Extraction and reverse transcription of RNA yielded cDNA as the sequencing template. Assay used: immunoSEQ multiplex PCR; TCRdb lists only in-frame clones, some missing. This repertoire holds 200,000 to 300,000 clones, and none appear only once. The sample was CD4+ T cells sorted from a lymph node. These receptor sequences come from a C3H/HeJ mouse with alopecia areata. This mouse strain has H2-k as its MHC haplotype.

On this clone: Germline and genes here are mouse. The CDR3 DNA, read in part, is TGTGCCTGGAGTCGGGGACAGGGGTACTCC. This gives the protein CAWSRGQGYS. The CDR3 in its entirety is CAWSRGQGYSDYTF. The chain employs TRBV31 and TRBJ1-2; 10 bases map to TRBD1. The observed sequence ends 4 residues before the CDR3 terminus, with the missing tail filled in from the germline J gene. The CDR3 has 14 residues. Germline V gives CDR1 GKSSPN, CDR2 SITVG. Germline trimming cut 1 base from V and 3 bases from J; bases unmatched to any gene: 2.

A word on this clone: Genes here carry mouse names. The read stops 4 residues short of the end of the CDR3; the missing end is completed from the germline J gene. Other DNA sequences in the same sample also yield this CDR3. This chain links TRBV13-1 with TRBJ2-4, with TRBD1 matching over 11 bases. Germline values: CDR1 NSHNY, CDR2 SYGAGN. The CDR3 extends over 14 amino acids. The sequenced CDR3 bases are TGTGCCAGCAGTGCCGGGACAGGGGGAAAC. Amino acid sequence: CASSAGTGGN. The whole CDR3 protein reads CASSAGTGGNTLYF.

As concerns this clone: Gene names refer to mouse genes. The read stops 4 residues short of the end of the CDR3; the missing end is completed from the germline J gene. The chain employs TRBV13-1 and TRBJ2-3; maybe TRBD2 (6 bases). In germline, CDR1 is NSHNY, CDR2 SYGAGN. With 5 bases removed from V and 0 bases from J, the gap between germline ends came to 13 bases. CDR3 length: 15 amino acids. The CDR3 bases that were read are TGTGCCAGCAGCCCTGACTGGACTAGTGCAGAA. Translation gives CASSPDWTSAE. The full CDR3 is CASSPDWTSAETLYF.

This clone has a handful of counts. Gene names and germline match the mouse. Coverage ceases 4 residues before the CDR3 finishes, and the germline J gene fills in the end. The chain uses TRBV5 and TRBJ1-1; D may be TRBD1 (6 bases). V dropped 1 base and J dropped 1 base, with 13 bases sitting between them. Germline CDR1 LGHNA, CDR2 YNLKQL (reference sequence). This CDR3 has 16 residues. The CDR3 is CASSQVKGEMNTEVFF. The CDR3 bases that were read are TGTGCCAGCAGCCAAGTCAAGGGGGAAATGAACACA.

About this clone: Gene labels here are mouse ones. The read terminates 4 residues before the CDR3 end, so the remaining end is supplied by the germline J gene. At the DNA level, this CDR3 is encoded by other sequences in the same sample as well. The chain combines TRBV13-3 with TRBJ2-1; D may be TRBD1 (5 bases). V lost 2 bases, J lost 6 bases, and 9 bases lay in between. CDR3 length: 13 amino acids. Germline V gene lookup returns CDR1 NNHDY and CDR2 SYVADS. The CDR3 is CASSETGGAEQFF. The CDR3 bases that were read are TGTGCCAGCAGTGAAACAGGAGGTGCT.

This clone was detected a few times. Germline and genes: mouse. The read gets to within 4 residues of the CDR3 end, and the germline J gene fills in the rest. Other DNA sequences in this sample translate to the same CDR3. The chain is built from TRBV13-2 and TRBJ2-7, with 9 positions matching TRBD2. The CDR3 totals 15 residues. Looked up from germline, CDR1 is NNHNN and CDR2 is SYGAGS (reference sequence). The CDR3 bases that were read are TGTGCCAGCGGTGATGCGGGCTGGGGGGGGTAT. Translated: CASGDAGWGGY. The whole CDR3 is CASGDAGWGGYEQYF.

There are a few counts of this clone. Germline and genes here are mouse. The sequenced CDR3 bases are TGTGCTAGCAGTGACTGGGGGGGAGAAAAC. Translating it yields CASSDWGGEN. The CDR3 in its entirety is CASSDWGGENTLYF. The chain carries TRBV17 and TRBJ2-4; TRBD2 aligns across 11 bases. The sequence runs out 4 residues before the end of the CDR3; the remainder is reconstructed from the germline J gene. Germline V gene lookup returns CDR1 MNHDT and CDR2 YYDKIL. The CDR3 totals 14 residues.

This clone was seen a handful of times. Gene labels here are mouse ones. Read sequence stops 4 residues before the CDR3 end, and the germline J gene provides the missing end. The chain joins TRBV13-1 to TRBJ2-4; no clear D gene. Trimming removed 0 bases at V and 3 bases at J, with 11 bases between. The CDR3 is 15 amino acids. Per germline, CDR1 NSHNY and CDR2 SYGAGN. CDR3: CASSDAQWRQNTLYF. The part of the CDR3 DNA that was read is TGTGCCAGCAGTGATGCACAGTGGAGACAAAAC.

Remarks on this clone: Each gene name is a mouse one. The sequenced fragment ends 4 residues before the CDR3 boundary, so the rest is inferred from the germline J gene. J is TRBJ2-2 and V is TRBV13-1; 7 positions agree with TRBD1. With V trimmed by 5 bases and J by 2 bases, 3 bases remained unmatched. CDR3 length: 14 amino acids. Germline V CDR1 and CDR2: NSHNY, SYGAGN. Partial CDR3 DNA: TGTGCCAGCAGGGTGACAGGGAACACCGGG. Translated, it gives CASRVTGNTG. The whole CDR3 is CASRVTGNTGQLYF.